This T cell receptor beta chain was recorded in a study of control samples from healthy donors and cancer patients. This CDR3 comprises 14 residues. Germline assignment: CDR1 MNHEY and CDR2 SVGAGI. The V and J ends lost 3 bases and 4 bases respectively, with 9 bases between them. The protocol was immunoSEQ multiplex PCR, while the TCRdb copy is restricted to in-frame clones and leaves out a portion. The table includes approximately 150,000 clones, 88% detected once. The chain employs TRBV6-5 and TRBJ2-2; no reliable D call. The specimen sequenced was blood. This sequence was found in a man aged 18 to 30 in good health. The CDR3 nucleotides are TGTGCCAGCAGTTATCAGAGAGGCACCGGGGAGCTGTTTTTT. This codes for CASSYQRGTGELFF.